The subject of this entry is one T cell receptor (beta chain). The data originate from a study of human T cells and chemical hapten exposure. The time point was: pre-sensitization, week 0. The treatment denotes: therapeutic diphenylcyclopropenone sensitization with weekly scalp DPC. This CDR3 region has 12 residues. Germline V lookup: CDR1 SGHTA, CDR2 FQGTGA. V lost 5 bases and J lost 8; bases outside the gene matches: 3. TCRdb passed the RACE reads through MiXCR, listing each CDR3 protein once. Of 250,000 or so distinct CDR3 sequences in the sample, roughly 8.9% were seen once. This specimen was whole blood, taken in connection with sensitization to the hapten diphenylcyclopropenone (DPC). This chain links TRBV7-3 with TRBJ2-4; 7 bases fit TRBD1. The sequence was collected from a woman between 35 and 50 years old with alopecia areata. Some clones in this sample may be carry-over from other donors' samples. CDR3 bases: TGTGCCAGCAGCCGGGACAGCTACATTCAGTACTTC. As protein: CASSRDSYIQYF.